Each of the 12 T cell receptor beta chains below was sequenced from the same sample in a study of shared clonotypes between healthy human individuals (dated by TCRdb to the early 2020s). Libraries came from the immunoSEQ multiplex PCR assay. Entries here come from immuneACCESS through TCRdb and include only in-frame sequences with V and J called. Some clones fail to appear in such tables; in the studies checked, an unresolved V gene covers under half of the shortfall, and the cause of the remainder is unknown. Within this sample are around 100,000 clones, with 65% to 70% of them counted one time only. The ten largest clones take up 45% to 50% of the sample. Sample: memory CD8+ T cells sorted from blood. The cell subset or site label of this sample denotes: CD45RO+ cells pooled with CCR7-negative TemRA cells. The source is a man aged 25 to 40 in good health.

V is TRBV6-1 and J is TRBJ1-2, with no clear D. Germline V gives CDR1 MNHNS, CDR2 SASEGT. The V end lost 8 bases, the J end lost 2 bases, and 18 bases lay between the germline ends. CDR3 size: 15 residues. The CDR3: CASSTPLYKNYGYTF. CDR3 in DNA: TGTGCCAGCTCGACTCCTTTGTATAAAAACTATGGCTACACCTTC.

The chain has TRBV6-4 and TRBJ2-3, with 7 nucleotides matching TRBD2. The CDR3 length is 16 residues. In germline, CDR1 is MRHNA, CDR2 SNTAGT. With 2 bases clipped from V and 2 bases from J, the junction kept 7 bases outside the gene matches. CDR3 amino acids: CASSDIGGGPTDTQYF. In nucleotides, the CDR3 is TGTGCCAGCAGTGACATCGGGGGAGGGCCCACAGATACGCAGTATTTT.

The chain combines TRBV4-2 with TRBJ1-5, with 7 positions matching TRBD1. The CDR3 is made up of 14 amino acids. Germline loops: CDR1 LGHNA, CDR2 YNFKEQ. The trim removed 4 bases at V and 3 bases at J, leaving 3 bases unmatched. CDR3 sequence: CASSPGQVNQPQHF. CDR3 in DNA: TGTGCCAGCAGCCCCGGACAGGTCAATCAGCCCCAGCATTTT.

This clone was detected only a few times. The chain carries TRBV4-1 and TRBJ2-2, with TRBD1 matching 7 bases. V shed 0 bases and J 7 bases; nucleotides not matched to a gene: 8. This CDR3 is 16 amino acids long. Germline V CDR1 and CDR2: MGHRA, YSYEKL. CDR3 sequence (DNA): TGCGCCAGCAGCCAAGATGTGCAGGGGGTAGGCGGGGAGCTGTTTTTT. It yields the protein CASSQDVQGVGGELFF.

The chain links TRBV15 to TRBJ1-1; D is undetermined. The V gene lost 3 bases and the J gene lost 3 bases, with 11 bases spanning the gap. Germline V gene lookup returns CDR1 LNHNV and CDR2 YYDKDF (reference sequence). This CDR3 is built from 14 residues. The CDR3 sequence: CATSSGFGDTEAFF. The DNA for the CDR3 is TGTGCCACCAGCAGTGGCTTTGGGGACACTGAAGCTTTCTTT.

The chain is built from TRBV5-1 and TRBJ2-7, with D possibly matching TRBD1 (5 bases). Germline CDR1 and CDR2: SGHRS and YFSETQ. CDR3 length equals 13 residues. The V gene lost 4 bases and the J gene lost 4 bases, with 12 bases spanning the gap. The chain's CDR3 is CASSPDNTYEQYF. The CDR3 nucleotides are TGCGCCAGCAGCCCGGACAACACTTACGAGCAGTACTTC.

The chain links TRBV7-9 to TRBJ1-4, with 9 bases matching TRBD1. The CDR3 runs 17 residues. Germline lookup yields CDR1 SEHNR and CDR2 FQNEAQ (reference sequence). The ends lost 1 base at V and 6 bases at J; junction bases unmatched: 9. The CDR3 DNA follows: TGTGCCAGCAGCTTAGGGTACAGGGGGCGCGAGGATGAAAAACTGTTTTTT. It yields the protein CASSLGYRGREDEKLFF.

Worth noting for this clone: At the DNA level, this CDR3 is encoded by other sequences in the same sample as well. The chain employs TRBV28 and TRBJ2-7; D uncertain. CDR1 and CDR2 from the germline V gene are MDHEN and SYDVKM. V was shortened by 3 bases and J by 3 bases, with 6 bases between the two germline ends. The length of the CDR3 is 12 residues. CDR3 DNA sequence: TGTGCCAGCAGTTTTAACAGCTACGAGCAGTACTTC. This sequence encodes CASSFNSYEQYF.

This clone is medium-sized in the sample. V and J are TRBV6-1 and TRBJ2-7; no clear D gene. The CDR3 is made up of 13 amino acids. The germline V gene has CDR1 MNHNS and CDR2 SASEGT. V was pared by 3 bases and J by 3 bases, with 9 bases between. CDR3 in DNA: TGTGCCAGCAGTGATTGGTACGGCTACGAGCAGTACTTC. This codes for CASSDWYGYEQYF.

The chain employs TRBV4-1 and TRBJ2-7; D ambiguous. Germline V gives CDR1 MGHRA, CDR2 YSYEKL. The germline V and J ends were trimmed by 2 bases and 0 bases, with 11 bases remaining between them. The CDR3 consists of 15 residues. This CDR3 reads CASSQSMPGSYEQYF. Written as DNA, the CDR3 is TGCGCCAGCAGCCAATCCATGCCGGGCTCCTACGAGCAGTACTTC.

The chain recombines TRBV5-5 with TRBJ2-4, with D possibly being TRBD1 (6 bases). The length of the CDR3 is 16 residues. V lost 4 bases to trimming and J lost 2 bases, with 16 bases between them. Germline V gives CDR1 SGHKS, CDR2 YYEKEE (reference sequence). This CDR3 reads CASSLGQPGTKNIQYF. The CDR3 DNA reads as TGTGCCAGCAGCCTCGGACAGCCAGGGACCAAAAACATTCAGTACTTC. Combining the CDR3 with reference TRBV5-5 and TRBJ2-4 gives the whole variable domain DAGVTQSPTHLIKTRGQQVTLRCSPISGHKSVSWYQQVLGQGPQFIFQYYEKEERGRGNFPDRFSARQFPNYSSELNVNALLLGDSALYLCASSLGQPGTKNIQYFGAGTRLSVL.

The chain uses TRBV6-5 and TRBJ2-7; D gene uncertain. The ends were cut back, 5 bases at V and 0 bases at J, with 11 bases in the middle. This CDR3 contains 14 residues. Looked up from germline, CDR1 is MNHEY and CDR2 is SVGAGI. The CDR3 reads CASSEGDGSYEQYF. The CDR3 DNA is TGTGCCAGCAGTGAAGGAGACGGCTCCTACGAGCAGTACTTC.